This T cell receptor (beta chain) derives from a study of cytomegalovirus exposure and HLA in healthy donors. Study-wide findings and caveats: Most TCR sequences were rare, but some public TCRs occurred in many donors. A further, later analysis showed that HLA-associated TCR beta chains (compared with equally common others) were more clonally expanded.

This PCR relied on a set of 60 Vbeta primers and 13 Jbeta primers. Some clones are missing from TCRdb's copy, which holds only in-frame ones; the method was immunoSEQ multiplex PCR. The sample includes around 140,000 clones, 70% to 80% of them seen just once. A word on this clone: The target antigen is unknown.

The source is a female donor in good health and CMV-seronegative. Sequenced material: PBMCs.

DNA for the CDR3: TGTGCCAGCAGCCCCGGGACTAGCGGGAGAAACGAGCAGTACTTC. Its translation is CASSPGTSGRNEQYF. The chain recombines TRBV6-5 with TRBJ2-7; TRBD2 matches at 14 bases. Germline assignment: CDR1 MNHEY and CDR2 SVGAGI. Losses at the gene ends were 6 bases for V and 5 bases for J; bases not matched to a gene: 6. CDR3 length: 15 amino acids.